What follows are 2 T cell receptor beta chains derived from one specimen sequenced in a study of blood T cell repertoires in COVID-19. The protocol was immunoSEQ multiplex PCR, while the TCRdb copy is restricted to in-frame clones and leaves out a portion. Of 55,000 to 85,000 clones listed, about nine tenths were seen once; the top ten hold 5.1%. The sample consisted of peripheral blood. These receptors all come from a human donor in a cohort sampled during active COVID-19.

DNA of the CDR3: TGTGCCAGCAGTACAACCCGCTCTGGAAACACCATATATTTT. This sequence encodes CASSTTRSGNTIYF. This chain joins TRBV6-5 and TRBJ1-3; D remains ambiguous. The CDR3 has 14 amino acids. Trimming took 5 bases from V and 0 from J, leaving 8 bases between them. CDR1 MNHEY and CDR2 SVGAGI come from the germline V gene.

J is TRBJ2-5 and V is TRBV11-2, with 8 nucleotides matching TRBD1. CDR1 is SGHAT and CDR2 is FQNNGV in the germline V gene. Germline trimming cut 3 bases from V and 4 bases from J; bases unmatched to any gene: 7. The CDR3 runs to 15 residues. The CDR3 sequence is CASSLGSTGAETQYF. The CDR3 nucleotides are TGTGCCAGCAGCTTGGGATCGACAGGGGCAGAGACCCAGTACTTC.